The T cell receptor (beta chain) described here comes from a study of T cell changes during pregnancy in multiple sclerosis (dated by TCRdb to the late 2010s). Broadly, across the study: In women with multiple sclerosis, the researchers looked at how the T cell repertoire shifted as pregnancy progressed.

The method behind the library was the immunoSEQ multiplex PCR assay. TCRdb retrieved this table from immuneACCESS and kept in-frame rearrangements only. Not all clones are present; in checked studies, unresolved V genes account for under half, and no reason is known for the remainder. A total of approximately 45,000 clones appear in this sample, approximately 90% of them only once. The ten largest clonotypes hold approximately 2.6% of the sample. A note on this clone: The antigen it binds to is not known. Base qualities are missing; no much larger clone stands one base away.

The CDR1 and CDR2 encoded by the germline V gene are LGHNA and YSLEER. V drops 0 bases and J drops 6 bases, leaving 8 bases in between. The CDR3 starts with the cysteine, ends with the phenylalanine, and has 13 residues. Left in the record is the CDR3 DNA by itself, 39 bases read in frame from the first base. Here the chain combines TRBV4-3 and TRBJ1-1; the D segment cannot be called with confidence. The sample was CD8+ T cells from peripheral blood mononuclear cells, taken in the second trimester of pregnancy. The source is a female donor with multiple sclerosis, enrolled in a pregnancy study. Read as DNA, the sequence is TGCGCCAGCAGCCAAGATAGACACCCTGAAGCTTTCTTT. Translated, it gives CASSQDRHPEAFF.